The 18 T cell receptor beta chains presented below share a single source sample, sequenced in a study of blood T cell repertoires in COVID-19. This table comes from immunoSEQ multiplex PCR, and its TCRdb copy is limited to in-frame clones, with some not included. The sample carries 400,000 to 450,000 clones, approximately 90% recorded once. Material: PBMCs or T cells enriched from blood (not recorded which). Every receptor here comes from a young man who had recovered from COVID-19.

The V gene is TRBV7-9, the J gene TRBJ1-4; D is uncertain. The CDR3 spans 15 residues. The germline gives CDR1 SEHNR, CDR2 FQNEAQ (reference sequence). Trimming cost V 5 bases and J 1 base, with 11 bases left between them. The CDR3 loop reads CASSREGLTNEKLFF. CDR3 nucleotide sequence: TGTGCCAGCAGCCGTGAGGGTTTAACTAATGAAAAACTGTTTTTT.

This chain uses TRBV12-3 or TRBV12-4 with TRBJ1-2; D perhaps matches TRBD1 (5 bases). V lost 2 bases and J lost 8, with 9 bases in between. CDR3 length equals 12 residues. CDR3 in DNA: TGTGCCAGCAGTTTACCAGGGCTGGGCTACACCTTC. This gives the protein CASSLPGLGYTF.

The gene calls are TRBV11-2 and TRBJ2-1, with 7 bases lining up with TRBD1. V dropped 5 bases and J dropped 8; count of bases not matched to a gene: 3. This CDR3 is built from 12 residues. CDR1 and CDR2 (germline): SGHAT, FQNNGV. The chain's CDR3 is CASSVGGYEQFF. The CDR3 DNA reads TGTGCCAGCAGCGTAGGGGGCTATGAGCAGTTCTTC.

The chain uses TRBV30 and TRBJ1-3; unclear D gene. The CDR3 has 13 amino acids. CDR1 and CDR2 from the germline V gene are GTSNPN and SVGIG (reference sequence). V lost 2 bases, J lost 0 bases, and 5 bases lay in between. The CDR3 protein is CAWSSDSGNTIYF. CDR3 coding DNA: TGTGCCTGGAGTTCAGACTCTGGAAACACCATATATTTT.

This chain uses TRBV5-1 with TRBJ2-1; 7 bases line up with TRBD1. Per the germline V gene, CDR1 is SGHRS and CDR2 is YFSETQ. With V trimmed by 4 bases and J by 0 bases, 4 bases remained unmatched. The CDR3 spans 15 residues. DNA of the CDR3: TGCGCCAGCAGCGCCGGGACAGACTCCTACAATGAGCAGTTCTTC. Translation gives CASSAGTDSYNEQFF.

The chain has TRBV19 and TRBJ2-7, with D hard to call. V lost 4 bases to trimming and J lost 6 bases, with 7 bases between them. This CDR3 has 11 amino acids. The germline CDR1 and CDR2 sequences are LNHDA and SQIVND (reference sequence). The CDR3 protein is CASSTSGEQYF. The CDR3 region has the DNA TGTGCCAGTAGTACCAGTGGCGAGCAGTACTTC.

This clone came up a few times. The CDR3 nucleotides read TGTGCCAGCTCACAGCAACAGGGGGGTAATCAGCCCCAGCATTTT. It yields the protein CASSQQQGGNQPQHF. This chain links TRBV18 with TRBJ1-5, with 8 bases identical to TRBD1. After removal of 4 bases from V and 4 bases from J, the junction contained 6 bases not matched to a gene. Germline CDR1 KGHSH, CDR2 LQKENI. This CDR3 is built from 15 residues.

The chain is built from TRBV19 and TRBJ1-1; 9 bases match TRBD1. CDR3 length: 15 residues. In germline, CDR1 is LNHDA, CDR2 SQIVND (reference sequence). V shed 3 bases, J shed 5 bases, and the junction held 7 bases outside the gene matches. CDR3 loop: CASSIRRQGGTEAFF. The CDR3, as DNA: TGTGCCAGTAGTATTAGGCGACAGGGGGGAACTGAAGCTTTCTTT.

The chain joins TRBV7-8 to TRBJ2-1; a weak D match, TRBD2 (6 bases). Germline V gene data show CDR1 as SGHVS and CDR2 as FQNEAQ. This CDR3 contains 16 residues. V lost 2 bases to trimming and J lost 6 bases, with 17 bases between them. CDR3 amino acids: CASSLPQGLFFNEQFF. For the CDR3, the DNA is TGTGCCAGCAGCTTACCCCAGGGACTCTTTTTCAATGAGCAGTTCTTC.

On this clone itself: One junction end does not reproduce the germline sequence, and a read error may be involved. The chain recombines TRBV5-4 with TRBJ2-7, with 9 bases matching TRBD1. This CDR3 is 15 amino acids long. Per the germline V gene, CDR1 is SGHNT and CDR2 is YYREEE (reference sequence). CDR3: CASSLRDRASSEQYF. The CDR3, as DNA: TGTGCCAGCAGCTTGAGGGACAGGGCCTCCTCCGAGCAGTACTTC.

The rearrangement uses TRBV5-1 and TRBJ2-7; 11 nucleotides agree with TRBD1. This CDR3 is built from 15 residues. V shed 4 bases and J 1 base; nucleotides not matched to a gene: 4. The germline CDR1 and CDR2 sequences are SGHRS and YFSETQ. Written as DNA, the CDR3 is TGCGCCAGCAGCGGCGGGACAGGGGGTTCCTACGAGCAGTACTTC. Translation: CASSGGTGGSYEQYF.

The CDR3, as DNA: TGTGCCAGCAGCTCTAACAGGGGCCTCACCGGGGAGCTGTTTTTT. Its protein is CASSSNRGLTGELFF. This chain links TRBV7-9 with TRBJ2-2; TRBD1 matches 7 bases. The J segment lost 4 bases and the V segment lost 4 bases, leaving 6 bases of the junction unmatched. Germline CDR1 reads SEHNR; CDR2 reads FQNEAQ (reference sequence). The CDR3 spans 15 residues.

The CDR3 protein is CASSQEGGATDTQYF. DNA for the CDR3: TGTGCCAGCAGCCAAGAGGGGGGGGCGACAGATACGCAGTATTTT. The chain employs TRBV3-1 (or the pseudogene TRBV3-2) and TRBJ2-3; D is perhaps TRBD2 (7 bases). Germline V CDR1 and CDR2: LGHDT, YNNKEL (reference sequence). The CDR3 has 15 residues. Trimming cost V 0 bases and J 3 bases, with 10 bases left between them.

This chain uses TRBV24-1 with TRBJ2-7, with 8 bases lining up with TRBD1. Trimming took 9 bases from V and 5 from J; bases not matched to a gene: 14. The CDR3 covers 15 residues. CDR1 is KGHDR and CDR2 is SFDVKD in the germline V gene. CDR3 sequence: CATSGAGQGLHEQYF. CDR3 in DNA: TGTGCCACCTCAGGAGCCGGACAGGGTCTCCACGAGCAGTACTTC.

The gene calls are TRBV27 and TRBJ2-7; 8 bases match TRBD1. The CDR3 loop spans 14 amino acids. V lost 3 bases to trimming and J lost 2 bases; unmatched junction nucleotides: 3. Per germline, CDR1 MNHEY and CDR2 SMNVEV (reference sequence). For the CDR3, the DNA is TGTGCCAGCAGTTTGACCAGGGGGCCCTACGAGCAGTACTTC. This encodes CASSLTRGPYEQYF.

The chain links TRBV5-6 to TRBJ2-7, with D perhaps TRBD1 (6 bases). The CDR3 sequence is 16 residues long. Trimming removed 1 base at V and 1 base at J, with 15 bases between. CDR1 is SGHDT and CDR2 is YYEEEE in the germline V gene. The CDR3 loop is CASSLYTQGRSYEQYF. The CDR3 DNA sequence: TGTGCCAGCAGCTTGTATACTCAGGGGAGATCCTACGAGCAGTACTTC. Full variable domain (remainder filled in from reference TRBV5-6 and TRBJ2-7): DAGVTQSPTHLIKTRGQQVTLRCSPKSGHDTVSWYQQALGQGPQFIFQYYEEEERQRGNFPDRFSGHQFPNYSSELNVNALLLGDSALYLCASSLYTQGRSYEQYFGPGTRLTVT.

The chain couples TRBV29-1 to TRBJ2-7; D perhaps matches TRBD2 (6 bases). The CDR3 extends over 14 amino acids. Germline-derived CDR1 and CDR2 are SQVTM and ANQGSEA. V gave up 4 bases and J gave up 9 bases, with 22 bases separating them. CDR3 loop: CSVGSGEVLLGQYF. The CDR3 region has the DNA TGCAGCGTTGGCTCGGGGGAAGTTCTCCTCGGGCAGTACTTC.

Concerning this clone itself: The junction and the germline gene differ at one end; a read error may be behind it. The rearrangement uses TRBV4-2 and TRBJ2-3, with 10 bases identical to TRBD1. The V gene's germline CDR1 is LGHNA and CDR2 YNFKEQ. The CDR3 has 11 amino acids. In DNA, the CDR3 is TGTGCCAGCAGTCATGGACAGGGGGTTGGTTTT. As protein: CASSHGQGVGF.